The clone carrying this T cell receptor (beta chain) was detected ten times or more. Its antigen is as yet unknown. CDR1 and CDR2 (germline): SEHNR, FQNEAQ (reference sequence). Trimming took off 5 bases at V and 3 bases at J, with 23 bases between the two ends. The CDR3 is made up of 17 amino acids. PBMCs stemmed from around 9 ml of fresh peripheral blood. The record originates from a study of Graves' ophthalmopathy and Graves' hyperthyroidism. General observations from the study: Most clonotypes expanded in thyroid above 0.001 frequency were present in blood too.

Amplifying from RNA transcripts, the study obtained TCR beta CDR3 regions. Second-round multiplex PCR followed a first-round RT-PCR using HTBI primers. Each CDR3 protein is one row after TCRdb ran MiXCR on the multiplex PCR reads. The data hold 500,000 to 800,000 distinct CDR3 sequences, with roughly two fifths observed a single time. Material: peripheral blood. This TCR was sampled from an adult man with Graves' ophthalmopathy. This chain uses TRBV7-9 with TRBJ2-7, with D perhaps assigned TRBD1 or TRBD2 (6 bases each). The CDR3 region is CASSVKSGTSRGYEQYF. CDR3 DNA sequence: TGTGCCAGCAGCGTAAAATCCGGGACATCGCGGGGCTACGAGCAGTACTTC.